The present T cell receptor (beta chain) was sequenced within a study of blood T cell repertoires in COVID-19. Study details: PBMCs, B-cell-depleted T cells, or T cells provided the cDNA or gDNA that made up the material.

This clone has only one observation. The germline V gene encodes CDR1 GTSNPN and CDR2 SVGIG (reference sequence). Between the trimmed V and J ends, which lost 5 bases and 2 bases, there was a span of 7 bases. This CDR3 region has 12 residues. Profiling relied on immunoSEQ multiplex PCR, and the TCRdb table lists in-frame clones only, not all of them. The top ten hold around 4.4% of the sample, which has about 230,000 clones, about four fifths seen once. Input material: peripheral blood. The rearrangement uses TRBV30 and TRBJ1-5, with a tentative D call TRBD1 (5 bases). The origin of this receptor is a man aged 45 to 65 with active or convalescent COVID-19. The CDR3 DNA follows: TGTGCCTGGGCACAGGGCAATCAGCCCCAGCATTTT. Translated, it gives CAWAQGNQPQHF.